These T cell receptor beta chains were read from a single sample in a study of blood T cell repertoires in COVID-19. Data came from immunoSEQ multiplex PCR; TCRdb stores just in-frame clones and leaves some out. The sample holds under 85,000 clones; around four fifths are singletons and the top ten take approximately 39%. Sequencing input: peripheral blood. The receptors shown here come from a human donor in a cohort sampled during active COVID-19. Both conserved end residues are part of each CDR3. D genes are given only for firm matches. Clone size is not always given. Where it is, it says once, few, many or a class for expanded clones.

TRBV5-1	NA	TRBJ2-5	NA	TGCGCCAGCAGCTTGATGGGACGGAGGGAGGAGACCCAGTACTTC	CASSLMGRREETQYF
TRBV6-5	NA	TRBJ1-2	TRBD1	TGTGCCAGCAGACCGACAGGGAGAAGGAGCTATGGCTACACCTTC	CASRPTGRRSYGYTF
TRBV7-2	NA	TRBJ1-2	NA	TGTGCCAGCAGCTCGGGGGACGAGGTGGGCTACACCTTC	CASSSGDEVGYTF
TRBV2	NA	TRBJ2-1	NA	TGTGCCAGCAGTAATGGCGGGGCCGCCCGGGGCAATGAGCAGTTCTTC	CASSNGGAARGNEQFF
TRBV5-4	few	TRBJ1-1	TRBD1	TGTGCCAGCAGGGGGACAGTGTCGAACACTGAAGCTTTCTTT	CASRGTVSNTEAFF
TRBV11-2	NA	TRBJ2-7	TRBD1	TGTGCCAGCACCAACATTCCCACCGGGACAGGACAGTACTTC	CASTNIPTGTGQYF
TRBV18	NA	TRBJ1-4	NA	TGTGCCAGCTCACCCCAGAAATTAGAAAAACTGTTTTTT	CASSPQKLEKLFF
TRBV2	NA	TRBJ2-1	NA	TGTGCCAGCAGTGAGGGGCAACGCCTGTTCTTC	CASSEGQRLFF
TRBV7-6	NA	TRBJ1-2	NA	TGTGCCAGCAGCCCCGTGACAGGCTATGGCTACACCTTC	CASSPVTGYGYTF
TRBV3-1/TRBV3-2	once	TRBJ2-7	NA	TGTGCCAGCAGCCCTCGGCGCGGGAACGAGCAGTACTTC	CASSPRRGNEQYF
TRBV5-5	NA	TRBJ1-1	NA	TGTGCCAGCAGCCCATTCGGACAGAACACTGAAGCTTTCTTT	CASSPFGQNTEAFF
TRBV3-1/TRBV3-2	NA	TRBJ1-4	NA	TGTGCCAGCAGCCAAGGAGTCGGGACATATCAAGAAAAACTGTTTTTT	CASSQGVGTYQEKLFF
TRBV10-1	few	TRBJ1-5	NA	TGCGCCAGCAGTGAGTCCAGGGACAACAATCAGCCCCAGCATTTT	CASSESRDNNQPQHF
TRBV5-4	NA	TRBJ1-6	NA	TGTGCCAGCAGCTTGGCCGGGGGGCACTATAATTCACCCCTCCACTTT	CASSLAGGHYNSPLHF
TRBV4-3	NA	TRBJ1-3	NA	TGCGCCAGCAGCCTAGATCTAGGGGGGGCTGGAAACACCATATATTTT	CASSLDLGGAGNTIYF
TRBV3-1/TRBV3-2	NA	TRBJ2-5	TRBD2	TGTGCCAGCAGCCCACTAGCGGGGGCCCAAGAGACCCAGTACTTC	CASSPLAGAQETQYF
TRBV19	NA	TRBJ2-5	TRBD1	TGTGCCAGTAGTATTCAGGACAGGATTGAGACCCAGTACTTC	CASSIQDRIETQYF
TRBV28	NA	TRBJ2-5	NA	TGTGCCAGCAGTTTGCCCGCGGCCTTACAAGAGACCCAGTACTTC	CASSLPAALQETQYF
TRBV7-8	NA	TRBJ2-3	TRBD2	TGTGCCAGCAGCGTAGGGACTAGCGGGGGGATTACGCAGTATTTT	CASSVGTSGGITQYF
TRBV6-6	NA	TRBJ2-1	NA	TGTGCCAGCAGTTCAGACGGAGTTGGGGGGAATGAGCAGTTCTTC	CASSSDGVGGNEQFF
TRBV7-2	NA	TRBJ1-3	NA	TGTGCCAGCAGCCCGAGTCGCGATCGTGGAAACACCATATATTTT	CASSPSRDRGNTIYF
TRBV7-3	NA	TRBJ2-1	NA	TGTGCCAGCAGCCCCAATCGGGGTGAGCAGTTCTTC	CASSPNRGEQFF
TRBV9	NA	TRBJ2-1	TRBD2	TGTGCCAGCAGCGTAGTAGGCGGGGGGACCCTCTACAATGAGCAGTTCTTC	CASSVVGGGTLYNEQFF
TRBV4-2	once	TRBJ2-7	NA	TGTGCCAGCAGCCAAGGAATCAGGTTCAGTGACTCCTACGAGCAGTACTTC	CASSQGIRFSDSYEQYF
TRBV7-9	NA	TRBJ2-3	NA	TGTGCCAGCAGCTTAGCCCGCAGTGGGTATTTT	CASSLARSGYF
TRBV9	NA	TRBJ1-1	TRBD1	TGTGCCAGCAGCGTAGGACAGGGGAAGACCGAAGCTTTCTTT	CASSVGQGKTEAFF
TRBV7-9	NA	TRBJ2-3	TRBD2	TGTGCCAGCAGCTTGGGGACTAGCGGGCCAGATACGCAGTATTTT	CASSLGTSGPDTQYF
TRBV7-2	NA	TRBJ2-5	NA	TGTGCCAGCAGCCTAACCATCCCCCGGGAGACCCAGTACTTC	CASSLTIPRETQYF
TRBV6-1	NA	TRBJ1-2	NA	TGTGCCAGCAGTGAAGCCCCTGGAGGGTTTAACGGCGGCACCTTC	CASSEAPGGFNGGTF
TRBV7-6	NA	TRBJ2-1	NA	TGTGCCAGCAGCTTAGAGGTCAGCGGCCCTATCGGCCAGTTCTTC	CASSLEVSGPIGQFF
TRBV14	NA	TRBJ2-3	NA	TGTGCCAGCAGCCTTCACCGAGGGGGGGGCTTAACAGATACGCAGTATTTT	CASSLHRGGGLTDTQYF
TRBV6-5	NA	TRBJ1-6	NA	TGTGCCAGCAGGGGTACAGGCCAGAATTCACCCCTCCACTTT	CASRGTGQNSPLHF
TRBV24-1	NA	TRBJ2-5	NA	TGTGCCACCAGGAGCGACAGAGAAGAGACCCAGTACTTC	CATRSDREETQYF
TRBV28	few	TRBJ1-6	NA	TGTGCCAGCAGTGAGAGTAATTCACCCCTCCACTTT	CASSESNSPLHF
TRBV28	NA	TRBJ2-2	TRBD1	TGTGCCAGCAGTTTAGCCGGGACAGGGGCTATCGGGGAGCTGTTTTTT	CASSLAGTGAIGELFF
TRBV7-9	NA	TRBJ2-7	NA	TGTGCCAGCAGCCGCGGGACTTCGACCTACGAGCAGTACTTC	CASSRGTSTYEQYF
TRBV24-1	few	TRBJ2-2	NA	TGTGCCACCAGTGTCCCAGGGATTCGGTCGAACACCGGGGAGCTGTTTTTT	CATSVPGIRSNTGELFF
TRBV7-3	NA	TRBJ2-2	NA	TGTGCCAGCAGCTTATTCGCCGGGGAGCTGTTTTTT	CASSLFAGELFF
TRBV5-5	once	TRBJ2-7	NA	TGTGCCAGCAGCGAAATGAGCTACGAGCAGTACTTC	CASSEMSYEQYF
TRBV6-2/TRBV6-3	NA	TRBJ2-7	TRBD1	TGTGCCAGCAGTCCACAGGGGATATACCACGAGCAGTACTTC	CASSPQGIYHEQYF
TRBV5-4	NA	TRBJ2-2	TRBD1	TGTGCCAGCAGCCCCCGGGACAGGGCAACGGAGCTGTTTTTT	CASSPRDRATELFF
TRBV4-2	few	TRBJ1-2	NA	TGTGCCAGCAGCCAAGATACAGGCTTGTATGGCTACACCTTC	CASSQDTGLYGYTF
TRBV29-1	NA	TRBJ1-2	NA	TGCAGCGTGGTTACAGATGGCTACACCTTC	CSVVTDGYTF
TRBV4-3	NA	TRBJ1-1	NA	TGCGCCAGCAGCCAAGTCGTCCCCGGGGGGGCCATGAACACTGAAGCTTTCTTT	CASSQVVPGGAMNTEAFF
TRBV28	NA	TRBJ1-5	NA	TGTGCCAGCACCGTGGTTGGGGCGTATAGCAATCAGCCCCAGCATTTT	CASTVVGAYSNQPQHF
TRBV4-1	NA	TRBJ1-1	NA	TGCGCCAGCAGCCAAGGACTCAGGGGCACTGAAGCTTTCTTT	CASSQGLRGTEAFF